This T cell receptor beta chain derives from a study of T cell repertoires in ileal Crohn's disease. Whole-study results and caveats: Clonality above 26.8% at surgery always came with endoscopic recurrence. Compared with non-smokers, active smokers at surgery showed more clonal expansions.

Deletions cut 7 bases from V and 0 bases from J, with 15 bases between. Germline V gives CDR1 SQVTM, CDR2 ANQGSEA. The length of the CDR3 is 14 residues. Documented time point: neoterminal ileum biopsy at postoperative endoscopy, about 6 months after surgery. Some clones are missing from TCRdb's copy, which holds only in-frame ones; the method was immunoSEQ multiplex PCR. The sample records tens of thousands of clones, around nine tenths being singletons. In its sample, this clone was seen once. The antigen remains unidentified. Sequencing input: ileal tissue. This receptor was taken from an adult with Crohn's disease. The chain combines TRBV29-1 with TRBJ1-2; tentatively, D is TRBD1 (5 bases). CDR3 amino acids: CSALGGGANYGYTF. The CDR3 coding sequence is TGCAGCGCTCTCGGTGGGGGGGCTAACTATGGCTACACCTTC.